These T cell receptor beta chains were read from a single sample in a study of OX40 agonist ivuxolimab in advanced cancers. TCRdb keeps only in-frame clones here, not all; method: immunoSEQ multiplex PCR. The sample gives about 64,000 clones, 80% of which show up once; about 1.2% is in the top ten. The starting material was CD4+ or CD8+ T cells sorted from blood, obtained in a trial of the OX40 agonist ivuxolimab. These receptors were taken from an adult with an advanced solid tumor such as melanoma, head and neck, liver or kidney cancer. The CDR3 runs from the conserved cysteine through the conserved F or W. The D gene is left open where the match is weak. Clone size is shown for a subset of rows, as once, few, many or a class of expanded clone.

abundance,v_gene,d_gene,j_gene,CDR3aa,CDR3nt
-,TRBV18,TRBD1,TRBJ2-1,CASLGTGNNEQFF,TGTGCCAGCCTAGGGACAGGGAACAATGAGCAGTTCTTC
-,TRBV11-1,TRBD1,TRBJ2-1,CASSPRQGTEQFF,TGTGCCAGCAGCCCCCGACAGGGGACTGAGCAGTTCTTC
-,TRBV7-8,-,TRBJ1-1,CASSLAPQGFEAFF,TGTGCCAGCAGCTTAGCTCCTCAGGGCTTTGAAGCTTTCTTT
medium-sized,TRBV30,-,TRBJ1-5,CAWSPDNGSGQPQHF,TGTGCCTGGAGCCCCGATAATGGCTCGGGTCAGCCCCAGCATTTT
-,TRBV5-8,-,TRBJ1-6,CASSPRPLHF,TGTGCCAGCAGCCCGAGACCCCTCCACTTT
-,TRBV7-3,-,TRBJ2-3,CASSLMGVVTDTQYF,TGTGCCAGCAGCTTAATGGGGGTTGTCACAGATACGCAGTATTTT
-,TRBV30,TRBD1,TRBJ2-3,CAWSGGTGGGQDTQYF,TGTGCCTGGAGTGGAGGGACAGGGGGCGGACAAGATACGCAGTATTTT
-,TRBV5-1,-,TRBJ2-5,CASSLHPETQYF,TGCGCCAGCAGCTTACACCCAGAGACCCAGTACTTC
-,TRBV6-5,TRBD1,TRBJ1-1,CASQLTGMNTEAFF,TGTGCCAGCCAACTGACAGGGATGAACACTGAAGCTTTCTTT
-,TRBV29-1,TRBD1,TRBJ2-1,CSVGFGTGASNEQFF,TGCAGCGTTGGGTTTGGGACAGGGGCCAGCAATGAGCAGTTCTTC
-,TRBV19,-,TRBJ2-2,CASKGLNTGELFF,TGTGCCAGTAAGGGGCTGAACACCGGGGAGCTGTTTTTT
-,TRBV6-5,TRBD1,TRBJ1-3,CASSQQGRAGNTIYF,TGTGCCAGCAGCCAACAGGGGAGAGCGGGAAACACCATATATTTT
-,TRBV19,-,TRBJ2-2,CASSILAWDTGELFF,TGTGCCAGTAGTATCCTAGCTTGGGACACCGGGGAGCTGTTTTTT
few,TRBV10-3,-,TRBJ1-2,CAIGAGASYGYTF,TGTGCCATCGGGGCAGGGGCAAGTTATGGCTACACCTTC
-,TRBV6-1,TRBD1,TRBJ2-7,CASSGPQKTPGQGAWYEQYF,TGTGCCAGCAGTGGCCCTCAAAAAACACCGGGACAGGGGGCTTGGTACGAGCAGTACTTC
-,TRBV9,-,TRBJ2-2,CASSPFTGANPGELFF,TGTGCCAGCAGCCCGTTCACGGGGGCGAATCCCGGGGAGCTGTTTTTT
-,TRBV5-4,-,TRBJ1-2,CASSPRSGRGYTF,TGTGCCAGCAGCCCCCGATCAGGGAGAGGCTACACCTTC
-,TRBV28,TRBD1,TRBJ2-1,CATRPRTGYNEQFF,TGTGCCACCAGACCCCGGACAGGTTACAATGAGCAGTTCTTC
-,TRBV30,-,TRBJ1-5,CASGKGVGPQHF,TGTGCCTCCGGGAAGGGGGTTGGACCCCAGCATTTT
-,TRBV5-4,TRBD1,TRBJ2-7,CASSLMGQGGEQYF,TGTGCCAGCAGCTTAATGGGACAGGGAGGCGAGCAGTACTTC
-,TRBV30,-,TRBJ1-5,CAWSVRGRGSNQPQHF,TGTGCCTGGAGTGTACGGGGCAGGGGTAGCAATCAGCCCCAGCATTTT
-,TRBV9,-,TRBJ2-7,CASSVDPGDDEQYF,TGTGCCAGCAGCGTAGATCCAGGGGATGACGAGCAGTACTTC
-,TRBV2,-,TRBJ2-3,CASSGVGGTPTDTQYF,TGTGCCAGCAGTGGCGTCGGGGGCACTCCCACAGATACGCAGTATTTT
medium-sized,TRBV4-2,-,TRBJ1-4,CASSQQQGAANEKLFF,TGTGCCAGCAGCCAACAACAGGGCGCGGCTAATGAAAAACTGTTTTTT
few,TRBV4-2,-,TRBJ1-6,CASSQETLRGTPSPLHF,TGTGCCAGCAGCCAAGAGACCTTGCGGGGAACCCCTTCACCCCTCCACTTT
-,TRBV5-1,-,TRBJ1-6,CASSLSLRRVGSPLHF,TGCGCCAGCAGCTTAAGTTTACGCAGGGTGGGGTCACCCCTCCACTTT
-,TRBV29-1,-,TRBJ2-7,CSVGNRASEQYF,TGCAGCGTTGGCAACAGGGCGTCCGAGCAGTACTTC
-,TRBV6-1,TRBD1,TRBJ2-2,CASRDRGRGGELFF,TGTGCCAGCAGAGACAGGGGGAGGGGCGGGGAGCTGTTTTTT
few,TRBV5-1,-,TRBJ2-7,CASSFTDSSYEQYF,TGCGCCAGCAGCTTTACAGATAGCTCCTACGAGCAGTACTTC
-,TRBV5-1,-,TRBJ2-5,CASSLASGNQETQYF,TGCGCCAGCAGCTTGGCGTCGGGCAACCAAGAGACCCAGTACTTC
-,TRBV6-4,-,TRBJ1-1,CASRRGGRDTEAFF,TGTGCCAGCAGGAGGGGGGGACGGGACACTGAAGCTTTCTTT
-,TRBV2,-,TRBJ2-7,CASSEASYEQYF,TGTGCCAGCAGTGAGGCGTCCTACGAGCAGTACTTC
-,TRBV19,-,TRBJ1-2,CASSIGRGALDYGYTF,TGTGCCAGTAGTATAGGCCGAGGGGCATTGGACTATGGCTACACCTTC
few,TRBV19,TRBD1,TRBJ2-2,CASSIRQGAHTGELFF,TGTGCCAGTAGTATCCGACAGGGGGCGCATACCGGGGAGCTGTTTTTT
-,TRBV9,-,TRBJ2-3,CASSVTTRTDTQYF,TGTGCCAGCAGCGTAACAACTCGCACAGATACGCAGTATTTT
-,TRBV5-8,-,TRBJ1-3,CASSRGQKGNTIYF,TGTGCCAGCAGCCGTGGACAGAAAGGAAACACCATATATTTT
-,TRBV5-1,-,TRBJ2-7,CASSLSTATYEQYF,TGCGCCAGCAGCTTGTCAACAGCCACCTACGAGCAGTACTTC
-,TRBV4-2,-,TRBJ1-2,CASSQERNRVNYTF,TGTGCCAGCAGCCAAGAGAGAAACAGGGTAAACTACACCTTC
few,TRBV28,-,TRBJ1-1,CASSGGGLNTEAFF,TGTGCCAGCAGTGGGGGGGGGTTGAACACTGAAGCTTTCTTT
-,TRBV7-2,-,TRBJ2-5,CASSLGLGRGETQYF,TGTGCCAGCAGCTTAGGGTTAGGCAGAGGGGAGACCCAGTACTTC
-,TRBV15,-,TRBJ1-4,CATSRVGSNEKLFF,TGTGCCACCAGCAGAGTAGGGTCTAATGAAAAACTGTTTTTT
-,TRBV11-3,TRBD2,TRBJ2-3,CASSLGESGGTDTQYF,TGTGCCAGCAGCTTAGGGGAAAGCGGGGGCACAGATACGCAGTATTTT
-,TRBV9,TRBD1,TRBJ1-5,CASSREGGMGMQPQHF,TGTGCCAGCAGCCGGGAAGGGGGCATGGGTATGCAGCCCCAGCATTTT
-,TRBV6-1,-,TRBJ2-7,CASSAFSPSYEQYF,TGTGCCAGCAGTGCGTTCAGTCCGTCCTACGAGCAGTACTTC
few,TRBV19,-,TRBJ1-1,CASSIIKGTEAFF,TGTGCCAGTAGTATAATCAAGGGTACTGAAGCTTTCTTT
-,TRBV15,TRBD1,TRBJ1-1,CATSSRTTGAEAFF,TGTGCCACCAGCAGTAGGACCACAGGGGCTGAAGCTTTCTTT